These T cell receptor beta chains were read from a single sample in a study of human T cells and chemical hapten exposure. TCRdb processed the RACE reads anew with MiXCR; each CDR3 protein has one entry. This sample has more than 150,000 distinct CDR3 sequences, with around 30% found just once. The starting material was whole blood, obtained in connection with sensitization to the hapten diphenylcyclopropenone (DPC). The source is a woman between 25 and 40 years old with alopecia areata. Some clones in this sample may be carry-over from other donors' samples. Each CDR3 is given with its conserved first and last residue. The D gene is left open where the match is weak. Part of the rows lack a size; the others show once, few, many or a class for expanded clones.

D gene,J gene,clone size,V gene,CDR3 protein,CDR3 DNA
TRBD2,TRBJ2-3,few,TRBV7-2,CASSLVRLAGTSTDTQYF,TGTGCCAGCAGCTTAGTGAGGTTAGCGGGTACTAGCACAGATACGCAGTATTTT
-,TRBJ1-5,-,TRBV15,CATSRVLDQPQHF,TGTGCCACCAGCAGAGTTCTGGATCAGCCCCAGCATTTT
-,TRBJ1-5,-,TRBV2,CASTGYGGQPQHF,TGTGCCAGCACGGGGTACGGGGGGCAGCCCCAGCATTTT
TRBD2,TRBJ2-1,few,TRBV9,CASSLLAGTPYNEQFF,TGTGCCAGCAGCTTACTAGCGGGGACCCCCTACAATGAGCAGTTCTTC
-,TRBJ2-6,-,TRBV4-3,CANSQGGGSGANVLTF,TGCGCCAACAGCCAAGGAGGAGGGTCTGGGGCCAACGTCCTGACTTTC
TRBD1,TRBJ1-1,-,TRBV10-2,CASSDSQGTGTEAFF,TGCGCCAGCAGTGATTCACAGGGGACGGGCACTGAAGCTTTCTTT
-,TRBJ2-1,-,TRBV29-1,CSVLRDSPYNEQFF,TGCAGCGTCCTCCGGGACTCGCCCTACAATGAGCAGTTCTTC
-,TRBJ2-2,-,TRBV2,CASSVTFTGELFF,TGTGCCAGCAGTGTCACCTTCACCGGGGAGCTGTTTTTT
TRBD1,TRBJ2-5,-,TRBV29-1,CSVDRGPQETQYF,TGCAGCGTCGACAGGGGTCCCCAAGAGACCCAGTACTTC
-,TRBJ2-5,few,TRBV7-2,CASSSGLGGGQETQYF,TGTGCCAGCAGCTCTGGGTTAGGGGGGGGGCAAGAGACCCAGTACTTC
-,TRBJ2-7,-,TRBV7-2,CASSLPGPYEQYF,TGTGCCAGCAGCCTACCTGGTCCCTACGAGCAGTACTTC
TRBD1,TRBJ2-6,many,TRBV18,CASSRTGASGPGANVLTF,TGTGCCAGCTCCCGAACAGGGGCCTCGGGCCCTGGGGCCAACGTCCTGACTTTC
-,TRBJ1-2,few,TRBV5-4,CATSPDRNYGYTF,TGTGCCACTTCCCCCGACAGGAACTATGGCTACACCTTC
-,TRBJ2-1,few,TRBV12-3/TRBV12-4,CASSFGGRDREQFF,TGTGCCAGCAGTTTTGGGGGCCGCGATCGGGAGCAGTTCTTC
-,TRBJ2-6,-,TRBV12-3/TRBV12-4,CASSRGTGPGANVLTF,TGTGCCAGCAGCCGTGGGACTGGTCCGGGGGCCAACGTCCTGACTTTC
TRBD1,TRBJ1-2,-,TRBV29-1,CSVEEIRDRDYGYTF,TGCAGCGTTGAAGAGATTAGGGACAGAGACTATGGCTACACCTTC
-,TRBJ2-5,few,TRBV29-1,CSVDLRGQETQYF,TGCAGCGTTGACCTCCGGGGCCAAGAGACCCAGTACTTC
TRBD1,TRBJ2-4,-,TRBV28,CASHQGVAKNIQYF,TGTGCCAGCCACCAGGGGGTAGCCAAAAACATTCAGTACTTC